This TCR beta chain stems from a study of cytomegalovirus exposure and HLA in healthy donors (dated 2017 in TCRdb). The study in broad terms: In an earlier analysis of 587 of the donors, around 300 Gb of sequence data and 117 million unique TCR beta sequences from about 190 million T cells were reported. Roughly 300 gigabases of sequencing data and around 80 million unique TCR sequences made up an early release that covered fewer than 650 HLA-typed donors. Among the 398 genotyped donors, approximately 77% belonged to the genetic ancestry cluster associated with self-reported Caucasian donors. The aim of the study was to test whether cataloging public T cell receptors could identify signatures of past pathogen exposure. The T cell repertoires of 666 subjects were profiled by immunosequencing and related to cytomegalovirus serostatus. Besides the first cohort of more than 650 subjects, a separate validation cohort made up of some 110 different subjects was used. High-throughput TCR immunosequencing, statistical association of individual TCRs with disease status, and machine learning were combined to predict cytomegalovirus infection status. To study patterns of TCR occurrence, a later analysis re-analyzed previously published TCR beta repertoires from just over 650 donors and added high-resolution HLA genotyping. Rather than drawing on any new phenotypic data, the later analysis identified candidate immune exposures from TCR beta sequences and the way those sequences occurred across donors. In an earlier analysis of more than 550 of the donors, high-throughput TCR beta sequencing was used to judge whether each TCR beta V gene segment behaved as functional or pseudogenic. Donor age, sex, ethnicity and CMV serostatus were collected together with the repertoire data. A later genetic analysis used genome-wide SNP genotypes for about three fifths of the 666 donors, treating that subset as a discovery cohort. All discovery cohort repertoires had been generated using a single sequencing platform. Class I and class II HLA loci were covered by the typing at four-digit resolution. Typing coverage varied by locus: about 629-630 donors for A, B, C, DRB1 and DQB1; roughly 560 for DQA1; over 600 for DPA1; approximately 450 for DPB1. A handful of DR-DQ haplotypes were treated as single units for association and clustering because of strong linkage in the cohort. Across approximately 420 genotyped donors of the cohort, an average of about 250,000 unique TCR beta nucleotide sequences per donor were sequenced, and roughly 17% of those sequences were non-productive.

Library generation was performed with the immunoSEQ multiplex PCR assay. For the multiplex PCR, a mixture combining 60 forward primers for TCR Vbeta segments and 13 reverse primers for TCR Jbeta segments was used. The CDR3 region of rearranged TCR beta genes was amplified from genomic DNA by a multiplex PCR assay. Amplified TCR beta libraries were sequenced as 87-base-pair reads on the Illumina HiSeq System. The authors' pipeline ran thus. In a later analysis, tens of millions of unique TCR beta chains were counted across the approximately 640 repertoires, and roughly 11 million of these chains were shared by at least two donors. Raw reads were error-corrected and collapsed into unique sequences by a nearest-neighbor algorithm in which closely related sequences were merged to remove PCR and sequencing errors. V, D and J gene segments were assigned by aligning CDR3 sequences to IMGT reference sequences. For a sequence to be retained, a match of at least six nucleotides was required to both a V gene segment and a J gene segment. Rearrangements were called productive when the CDR3 lacked stop codons and stayed in frame with V and J; all others were non-productive. CDR3 was defined by IMGT convention, running from the second conserved V-encoded cysteine to the conserved J-encoded phenylalanine. The earlier analysis of about 570 of the donors excluded any sequence lacking an unambiguous match to a single V gene segment. An earlier analysis of a few hundred of the donors classified V segments as functional when productive rearrangements were above 56.7% and as segregating when the standard deviation between donors was above 5%. A statistical classification framework was built to diagnose cytomegalovirus status from the catalog of TCR beta chain sequences. In a later analysis, V and J genes were assigned by comparing TCR nucleotide sequences against IMGT/GENE-DB human TR gene sequences. Using the TCRdist pipeline, a later analysis assigned CDR3 sequences along with most-parsimonious VDJ recombination scenarios. In a later analysis, each TCR beta chain was defined by its CDR3 amino acid sequence together with its V-gene family, and reads without a unique V-gene family were excluded. To address suspected cross-contamination and a sequencing artifact, a later analysis removed around 600 highly shared, low-generation-probability nucleotide sequences. A later analysis calculated a clonal expansion index for each public chain from normalized within-repertoire ranks of inferred template counts. In a later analysis, generation probabilities were computed with a VDJ recombination model fitted to out-of-frame rearrangements, and the resulting probabilities were checked against IGoR. Hypergeometric tests were used in a later analysis to score TCR-TCR, TCR-HLA and TCR-CMV co-occurrence, with a repertoire-size bias correction applied to the TCR pairs. To estimate false discovery rates, a later analysis permuted the HLA or CMV assignments 20 times. In a later analysis, co-occurring TCRs were grouped with DBSCAN, and TCRdist sequence similarity was added when clustering was performed within HLA-allele-positive subsets. Co-occurrence clustering excluded repertoires with fewer than 30,000 or more than 120,000 public chains, plus five with anomalous nucleotide sharing. TCRdb stores this immuneACCESS table with in-frame sequences only. Part of the clones is absent; in the studies checked, under half of the shortfall reflects unresolved V genes, and no reason is known for the rest. D and trimming were read from the DNA, whereas the V and J calls and clone size are those reported in that table. The sample includes 70,000 to 95,000 clones, with around three quarters observed a single time. 1.1% of the sample lies in the top ten.

At the junction V is shortened by 0 bases and J by 8 bases; bases outside the gene matches: 1. Reading from cysteine to phenylalanine, the CDR3 counts 15 amino acids. The kept DNA is CDR3 alone, 45 bases in frame from the first base. Per the germline V gene, SGHRS is the CDR1 and YFSETQ is the CDR2. Overall results and qualifications from the work: Compared with equally common non-associated chains, HLA-associated TCR beta chains in a later analysis were more clonally expanded and had lower generation probabilities. Broadly in line with IMGT annotations, most TCR beta V segments showed up in productive rearrangements about 90% or about 30% of the time in an earlier analysis of 450 to 750 of the donors. Because HLA typing was missing for some donors at each locus, association tests included only the typed subset. Because counts were too low, 15 to 20 rarely observed V segments, including chromosome 9 orphons, were left out of the earlier analysis of some 600 of the donors. The authors suggested that the approach could potentially be extended to other disease states and immunological phenotypes. In a later analysis, TCR association rates were found to vary across HLA loci, with the most associated TCRs seen for DRB1 alleles and the fewest for HLA-C alleles. A later genetic analysis associated a missense DCLRE1C variant with V-gene and J-gene trimming of TCR beta chains, and an independent cohort replicated the association. For the cohort, immune exposure information was limited to CMV serostatus. According to a later analysis, parvovirus B19, influenza, CMV and Epstein-Barr virus appeared linked to several top co-occurrence clusters. When HLA alleles, especially DR and DQ, strongly co-occurred, TCR associations were difficult to assign to individual alleles. Compared with the 666-donor mean, donors in an Asian-associated ancestry cluster had fewer N-insertions in productive TCRs, according to a later genetic analysis. Correlated functional status among segregating V segments might be attributable to linkage disequilibrium, but an unknown experimental factor could not be ruled out. A later analysis associated around 16,000 TCR beta sequences with specific HLA alleles at a false discovery rate of 0.05. The cohort was sequenced for TCR beta chains only, and without alpha or paired-chain data the features that could be detected were limited. In vitro tests confirmed that a few of the cytomegalovirus-associated TCR beta chains recognize cytomegalovirus antigens. A later analysis found that most CMV-associated TCR beta chains appeared HLA-restricted, with HLA associations seemingly driven largely by CMV exposure. Across donors, most TCR sequences were observed very rarely, whereas some public TCRs were present in many individuals. The study gave a list of under 200 TCR beta chains associated with cytomegalovirus. A further reported finding was that TCR beta sequences accurately predicted the HLA-A and HLA-B alleles for most subjects in the first cohort. Sequencing depth was assumed to be roughly uniform across donors in the presence/absence analyses, though that assumption may not hold. A cluster of highly shared sequence variants was judged likely to represent a technical artifact of the sequencing pipeline. The classifier was reported to diagnose cytomegalovirus status with high specificity and sensitivity in both the original and validation cohorts. Some IMGT-functional V segments, including TRBV6-2 and TRBV6-3, could not be told apart with the 87-base-pair reads, so those segments were excluded.

The cohort comprised under 700 healthy bone marrow donors. At the time of sampling, all cohort members were nominally healthy, though unrecorded immune exposures were likely present. The donor tested CMV seronegative, placing the donor among the approximately 400 seronegative members of the cohort. A peripheral blood sample was provided by each donor, and peripheral blood mononuclear cells were used for TCR beta sequencing. The Qiagen DNeasy Blood Extraction Kit was used to extract genomic DNA from the blood cell samples. The sample holds one count of this clone. The antigen it recognizes is unknown. Base qualities are missing; no much larger clone stands one base away.

The receptor chain draws on TRBV5-1 and TRBJ2-1, with 14 central nucleotides matching TRBD2. The sequence came from a male donor in good health and CMV-seronegative. The sequenced sample was PBMCs. The CDR3 corresponds to CASSLGLAGGDEQFF. The bases read TGCGCCAGCAGCTTGGGACTAGCGGGAGGGGATGAGCAGTTCTTC. Reference TRBV5-1 and TRBJ2-1 genes cover what lies past the CDR3, so the full variable domain is KAGVTQTPRYLIKTRGQQVTLSCSPISGHRSVSWYQQTPGQGLQFLFEYFSETQRNKGNFPGRFSGRQFSNSRSEMNVSTLELGDSALYLCASSLGLAGGDEQFFGPGTRLTVL.